This T cell receptor beta chain was observed in a study of T-cell reconstitution after alpha-beta-depleted transplantation in children. Unique molecular identifiers tagged the TCRbeta library. TCRdb called the PCR reads again in MiXCR, with one record for every CDR3 protein. The sample gives around 360,000 distinct CDR3 sequences, about a tenth of which show up once; around 2.3% is in the top ten. Germline V CDR1 and CDR2: SEHNR, FQNEAQ (reference sequence). Trimming cost V 4 bases and J 10 bases, with 11 bases left between them. The CDR3 runs 12 residues. The sequence derives from a human donor who donated a stem cell graft to a child with acute lymphoblastic leukemia. The specimen was PBMCs from the stem cell graft donor, collected from the stem cell graft. The chain combines TRBV7-9 with TRBJ2-1; D is uncertain. The CDR3 protein is CASSYSVGEQFF. The CDR3 coding sequence is TGTGCCAGCAGCTACAGCGTTGGGGAGCAGTTCTTC.